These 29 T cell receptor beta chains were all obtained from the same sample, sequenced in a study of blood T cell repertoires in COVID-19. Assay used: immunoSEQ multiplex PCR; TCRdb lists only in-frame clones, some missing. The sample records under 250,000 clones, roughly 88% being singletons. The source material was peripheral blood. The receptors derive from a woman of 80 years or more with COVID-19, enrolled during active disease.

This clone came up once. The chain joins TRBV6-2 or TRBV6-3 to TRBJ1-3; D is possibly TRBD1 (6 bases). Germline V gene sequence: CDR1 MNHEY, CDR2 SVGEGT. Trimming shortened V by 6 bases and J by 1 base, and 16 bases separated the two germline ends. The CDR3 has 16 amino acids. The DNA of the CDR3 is TGTGCCAGCAGCGATCAGGGGAGACGTTCTGGAAACACCATATATTTT. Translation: CASSDQGRRSGNTIYF.

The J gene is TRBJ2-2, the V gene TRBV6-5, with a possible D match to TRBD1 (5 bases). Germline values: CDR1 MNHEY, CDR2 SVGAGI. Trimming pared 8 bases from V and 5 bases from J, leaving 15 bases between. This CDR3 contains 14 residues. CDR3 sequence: CASRLREGTGELFF. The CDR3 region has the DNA TGTGCCAGCCGCCTCAGGGAAGGAACCGGGGAGCTGTTTTTT.

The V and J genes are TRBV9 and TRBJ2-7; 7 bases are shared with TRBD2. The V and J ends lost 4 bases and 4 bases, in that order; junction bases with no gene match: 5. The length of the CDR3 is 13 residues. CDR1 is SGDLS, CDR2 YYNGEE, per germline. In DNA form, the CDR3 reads TGTGCCAGCAGCCCGAGTAGCGGGTACGAGCAGTACTTC. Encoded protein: CASSPSSGYEQYF.

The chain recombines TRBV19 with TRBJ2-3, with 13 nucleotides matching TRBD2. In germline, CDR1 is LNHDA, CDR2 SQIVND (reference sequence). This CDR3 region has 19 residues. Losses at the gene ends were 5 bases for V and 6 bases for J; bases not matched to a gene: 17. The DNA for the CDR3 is TGTGCCAGTAGTCCGGCGACTAGCGGGGGGTTCGATTTCAGGGATACGCAGTATTTT. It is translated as CASSPATSGGFDFRDTQYF.

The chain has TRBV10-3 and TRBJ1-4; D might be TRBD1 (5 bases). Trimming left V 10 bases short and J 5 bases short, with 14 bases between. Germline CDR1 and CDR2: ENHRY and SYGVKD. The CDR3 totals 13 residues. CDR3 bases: TGTGCCACATCTAGGGGTATAAATGAAAAACTGTTTTTT. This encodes CATSRGINEKLFF.

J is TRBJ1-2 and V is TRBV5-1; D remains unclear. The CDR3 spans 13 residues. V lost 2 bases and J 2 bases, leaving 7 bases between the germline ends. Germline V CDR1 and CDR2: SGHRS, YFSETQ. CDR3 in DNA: TGCGCCAGCAGCTTTTCTGCGAACTATGGCTACACCTTC. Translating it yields CASSFSANYGYTF. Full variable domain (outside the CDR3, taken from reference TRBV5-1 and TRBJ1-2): KAGVTQTPRYLIKTRGQQVTLSCSPISGHRSVSWYQQTPGQGLQFLFEYFSETQRNKGNFPGRFSGRQFSNSRSEMNVSTLELGDSALYLCASSFSANYGYTFGSGTRLTVV.

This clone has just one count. CDR3 amino acids: CASSNQTGMGVYGTDTQYF. The CDR3 DNA sequence: TGCGCCAGCAGCAACCAAACAGGGATGGGAGTCTATGGCACAGATACGCAGTATTTT. The rearrangement links TRBV23-1 to TRBJ2-3, with D possibly being TRBD1 (6 bases). TRBV23-1 belongs to the ORF category, with a function that is uncertain. Trimming cost V 6 bases and J 1 base, with 26 bases left between them. The CDR3 is 19 amino acids.

For the CDR3, the DNA is TGTGCCAGCACAGGGGGTGAGGGCACAGATACGCAGTATTTT. Protein sequence: CASTGGEGTDTQYF. The chain uses TRBV9 and TRBJ2-3; 7 nucleotides agree with TRBD1. The CDR3 sequence is 14 residues long. Germline V gene lookup returns CDR1 SGDLS and CDR2 YYNGEE. The V and J ends lost 6 bases and 1 base, in that order; junction bases with no gene match: 5.

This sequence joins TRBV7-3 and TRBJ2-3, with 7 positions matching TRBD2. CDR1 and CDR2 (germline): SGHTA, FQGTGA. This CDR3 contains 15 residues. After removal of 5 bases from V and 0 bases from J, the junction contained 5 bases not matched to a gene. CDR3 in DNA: TGTGCCAGCAGCCGAGCGGGGTCTAGCACAGATACGCAGTATTTT. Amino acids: CASSRAGSSTDTQYF.

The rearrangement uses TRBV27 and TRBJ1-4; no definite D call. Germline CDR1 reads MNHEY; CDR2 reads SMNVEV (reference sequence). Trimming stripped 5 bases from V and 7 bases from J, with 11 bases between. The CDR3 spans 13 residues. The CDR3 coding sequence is TGTGCCAGCAGTAGTCAGGATGGTGAAAAACTGTTTTTT. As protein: CASSSQDGEKLFF.

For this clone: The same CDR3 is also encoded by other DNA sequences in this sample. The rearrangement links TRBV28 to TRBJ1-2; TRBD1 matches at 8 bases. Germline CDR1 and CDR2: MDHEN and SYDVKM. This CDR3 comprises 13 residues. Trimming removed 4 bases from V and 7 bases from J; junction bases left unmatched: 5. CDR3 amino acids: CASSSDRGRGYTF. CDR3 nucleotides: TGTGCCAGCAGTTCCGACAGGGGTCGTGGCTACACCTTC.

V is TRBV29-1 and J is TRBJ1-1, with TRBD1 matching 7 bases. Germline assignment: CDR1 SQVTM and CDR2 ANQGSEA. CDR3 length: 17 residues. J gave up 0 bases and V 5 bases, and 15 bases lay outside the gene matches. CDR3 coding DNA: TGCAGCGTTAAAGCCTCTTCTAGGGGGCTTATGAACACTGAAGCTTTCTTT. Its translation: CSVKASSRGLMNTEAFF. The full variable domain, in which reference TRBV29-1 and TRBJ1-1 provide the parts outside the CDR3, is SAVISQKPSRDICQRGTSLTIQCQVDSQVTMMFWYRQQPGQSLTLIATANQGSEATYESGFVIDKFPISRPNLTFSTLTVSNMSPEDSSIYLCSVKASSRGLMNTEAFFGQGTRLTVV.

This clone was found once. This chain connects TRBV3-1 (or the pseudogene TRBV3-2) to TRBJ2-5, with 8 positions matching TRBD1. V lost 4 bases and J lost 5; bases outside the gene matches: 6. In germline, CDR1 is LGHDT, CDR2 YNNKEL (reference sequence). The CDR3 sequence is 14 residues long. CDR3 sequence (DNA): TGTGCCAGCAGCCCAGGACAGGGAAGTGAGACCCAGTACTTC. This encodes CASSPGQGSETQYF.

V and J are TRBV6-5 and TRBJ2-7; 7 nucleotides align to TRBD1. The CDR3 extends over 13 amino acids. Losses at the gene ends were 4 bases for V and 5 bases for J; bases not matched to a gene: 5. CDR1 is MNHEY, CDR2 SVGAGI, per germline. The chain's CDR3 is CASSFTQGHEQYV. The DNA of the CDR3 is TGTGCCAGCAGTTTCACACAGGGGCACGAGCAGTACGTC.

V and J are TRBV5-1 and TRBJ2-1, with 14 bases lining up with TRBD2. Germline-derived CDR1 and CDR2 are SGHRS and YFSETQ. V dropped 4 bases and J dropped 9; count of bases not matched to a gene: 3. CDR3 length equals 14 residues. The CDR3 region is CASSIGTSGSEQFF. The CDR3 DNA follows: TGCGCCAGCAGCATAGGGACTAGCGGGAGTGAGCAGTTCTTC. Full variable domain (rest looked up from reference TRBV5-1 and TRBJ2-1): KAGVTQTPRYLIKTRGQQVTLSCSPISGHRSVSWYQQTPGQGLQFLFEYFSETQRNKGNFPGRFSGRQFSNSRSEMNVSTLELGDSALYLCASSIGTSGSEQFFGPGTRLTVL.

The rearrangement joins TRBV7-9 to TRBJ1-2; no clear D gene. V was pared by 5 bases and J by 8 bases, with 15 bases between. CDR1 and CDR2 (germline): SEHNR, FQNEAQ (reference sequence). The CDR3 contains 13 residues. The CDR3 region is CASSPRAGLGYTF. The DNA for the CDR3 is TGTGCCAGCAGCCCCCGGGCAGGACTAGGCTACACCTTC.

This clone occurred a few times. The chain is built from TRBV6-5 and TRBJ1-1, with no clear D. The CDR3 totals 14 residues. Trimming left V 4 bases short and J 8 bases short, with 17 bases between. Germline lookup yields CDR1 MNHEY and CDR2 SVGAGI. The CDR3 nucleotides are TGTGCCAGCAGTTTGATGCGTGCGCGGTCGGAAGCTTTCTTT. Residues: CASSLMRARSEAFF.

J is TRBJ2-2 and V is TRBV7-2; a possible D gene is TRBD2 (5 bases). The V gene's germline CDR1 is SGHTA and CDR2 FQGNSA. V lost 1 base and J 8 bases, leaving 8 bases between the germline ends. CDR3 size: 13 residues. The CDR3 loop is CASSLGGVGELFF. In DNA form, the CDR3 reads TGTGCCAGCAGCTTAGGGGGAGTTGGGGAGCTGTTTTTT.

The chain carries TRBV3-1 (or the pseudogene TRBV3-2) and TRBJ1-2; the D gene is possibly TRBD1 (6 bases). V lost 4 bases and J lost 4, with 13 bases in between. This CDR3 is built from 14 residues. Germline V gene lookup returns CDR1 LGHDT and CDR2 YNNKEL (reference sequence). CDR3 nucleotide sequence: TGTGCCAGCAGCCGCCGGAGGGGGGGCTATGGCTACACCTTC. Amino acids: CASSRRRGGYGYTF.

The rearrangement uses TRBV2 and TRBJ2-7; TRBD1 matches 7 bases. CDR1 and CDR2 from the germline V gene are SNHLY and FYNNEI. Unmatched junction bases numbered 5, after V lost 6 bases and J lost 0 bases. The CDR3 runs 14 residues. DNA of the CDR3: TGTGCCAGCAGGGGACAGAGGAGCTCCTACGAGCAGTACGTC. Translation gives CASRGQRSSYEQYV.

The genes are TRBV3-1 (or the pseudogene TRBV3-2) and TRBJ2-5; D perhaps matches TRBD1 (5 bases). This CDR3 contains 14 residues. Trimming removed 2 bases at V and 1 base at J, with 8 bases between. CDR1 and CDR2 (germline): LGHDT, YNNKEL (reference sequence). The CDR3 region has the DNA TGTGCCAGCAGCCAACTAGGGGCCCAAGAGACCCAGTACTTC. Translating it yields CASSQLGAQETQYF.

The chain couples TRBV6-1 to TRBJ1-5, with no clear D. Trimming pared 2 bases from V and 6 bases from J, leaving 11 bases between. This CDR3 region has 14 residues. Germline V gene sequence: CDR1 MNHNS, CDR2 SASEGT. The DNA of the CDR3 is TGTGCCAGCAGTGAAAGCGGTTTATCTCAGCCCCAGCATTTT. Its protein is CASSESGLSQPQHF.

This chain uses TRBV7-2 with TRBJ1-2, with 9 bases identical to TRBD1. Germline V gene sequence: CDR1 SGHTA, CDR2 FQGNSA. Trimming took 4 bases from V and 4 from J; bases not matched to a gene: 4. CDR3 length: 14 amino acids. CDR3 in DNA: TGTGCCAGCAGCTCCGGGACAGGGCTCTATGGCTACACCTTC. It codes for CASSSGTGLYGYTF.

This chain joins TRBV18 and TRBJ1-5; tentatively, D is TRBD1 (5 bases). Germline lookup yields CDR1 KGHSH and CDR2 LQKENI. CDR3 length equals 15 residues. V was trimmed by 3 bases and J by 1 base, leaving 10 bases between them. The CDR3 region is CASSPLPGSNQPQHF. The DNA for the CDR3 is TGTGCCAGCTCACCTTTACCAGGGAGCAATCAGCCCCAGCATTTT.

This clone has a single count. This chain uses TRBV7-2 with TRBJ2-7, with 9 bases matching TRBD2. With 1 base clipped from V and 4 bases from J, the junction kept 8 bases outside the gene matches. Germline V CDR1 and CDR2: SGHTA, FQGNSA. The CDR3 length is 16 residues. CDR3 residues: CASSLVAGGQTYEQYF. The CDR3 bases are TGTGCCAGCAGCTTAGTTGCGGGGGGGCAGACATACGAGCAGTACTTC.

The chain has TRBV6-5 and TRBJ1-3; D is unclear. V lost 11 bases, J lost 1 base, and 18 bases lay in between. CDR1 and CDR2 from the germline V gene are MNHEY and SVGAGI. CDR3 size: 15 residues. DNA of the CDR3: TGTGCCTCTTACGGCTTCGGCGGTTCTGGAAACACCATATATTTT. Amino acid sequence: CASYGFGGSGNTIYF.

The CDR3 region is CASREGTGSGNTIYF. The CDR3, as DNA: TGCGCCAGCAGGGAAGGGACAGGGTCTGGAAACACCATATATTTT. The chain is built from TRBV5-1 and TRBJ1-3; TRBD1 matches 9 bases. This CDR3 is built from 15 residues. Germline CDR1 and CDR2: SGHRS and YFSETQ. With 5 bases clipped from V and 1 base from J, the junction kept 4 bases outside the gene matches.

The CDR3 loop is CASSDSGDSLSYEQYV. CDR3 nucleotide sequence: TGTGCCAGCAGTGACTCGGGGGACAGTTTGTCCTACGAGCAGTACGTC. The rearrangement joins TRBV6-4 to TRBJ2-7, with 7 bases fitting TRBD1. This CDR3 is built from 16 residues. J was trimmed by 1 base and V by 0 bases; bases with no gene match: 6. Germline assignment: CDR1 MRHNA and CDR2 SNTAGT.

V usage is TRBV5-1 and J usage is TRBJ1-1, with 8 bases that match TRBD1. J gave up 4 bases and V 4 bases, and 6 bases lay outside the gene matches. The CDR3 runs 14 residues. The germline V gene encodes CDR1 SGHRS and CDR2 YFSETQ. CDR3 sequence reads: CASSGMTGATEAFF. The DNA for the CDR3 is TGCGCCAGCAGCGGAATGACAGGGGCCACTGAAGCTTTCTTT.